Below, 23 T cell receptor beta chains from the same sample are listed, as sequenced in a study of cytomegalovirus exposure and HLA in healthy donors listed by TCRdb under 2017. The library was produced with the immunoSEQ multiplex PCR assay. For the multiplex PCR, a mixture combining 60 forward primers for TCR Vbeta segments and 13 reverse primers for TCR Jbeta segments was used. TCRdb retrieved this table from immuneACCESS and kept in-frame rearrangements only. Not all clones are present; in checked studies, unresolved V genes account for under half, and no reason is known for the remainder. The table for this sample lists 90,000 to 120,000 clones; roughly 75% of them were counted only once. The biggest ten clones account for 4.8% of the sample. The source material was PBMCs. These receptors originate from a woman under 30 in good health and CMV-seropositive.

This clone was seen just once. CDR3 bases: TGTGCCAGCAGAGGACAGGGCACTGAAGCTTTCTTT. This encodes CASRGQGTEAFF. The chain links TRBV25-1 to TRBJ1-1; TRBD1 agrees at 8 bases. CDR3 length equals 12 residues. CDR1 and CDR2 (germline): MGHDK, SYGVNS. J was trimmed by 4 bases and V by 6 bases; bases with no gene match: 1.

This sequence joins TRBV28 and TRBJ1-6; D unclear. V shed 5 bases and J shed 13 bases, with 9 bases lying between them. The CDR3 length is 11 residues. The germline CDR1 and CDR2 sequences are MDHEN and SYDVKM. The CDR3 nucleotides are TGTGCCAGCAGTAGCCGGGATCCCCTCCACTTT. The encoded protein is CASSSRDPLHF.

This chain joins TRBV11-3 and TRBJ2-2; D is possibly TRBD1 (5 bases). Germline CDR1 SGHNT, CDR2 YENEEA. The CDR3 length is 14 residues. V gave up 5 bases and J gave up 7 bases, with 14 bases separating them. The CDR3 loop reads CASSPSGLGGELFF. CDR3 in DNA: TGTGCCAGCAGCCCCTCAGGGTTGGGCGGGGAGCTGTTTTTT.

V gene TRBV19 combines with J gene TRBJ2-1, with a tentative D call TRBD2 (5 bases). This CDR3 has 14 amino acids. CDR1 and CDR2 from the germline V gene are LNHDA and SQIVND (reference sequence). Trimming shortened V by 1 base and J by 6 bases, and 10 bases separated the two germline ends. CDR3 protein: CASSIGERFNEQFF. The CDR3 DNA follows: TGTGCCAGTAGTATAGGGGAGCGCTTCAATGAGCAGTTCTTC.

The chain joins TRBV19 to TRBJ1-3; no definite D call. The CDR3 consists of 13 residues. V lost 0 bases to trimming and J lost 4 bases, with 4 bases between them. The V gene's germline CDR1 is LNHDA and CDR2 SQIVND (reference sequence). The CDR3 sequence is CASSIDPGNTIYF. CDR3 sequence (DNA): TGTGCCAGTAGTATAGACCCAGGAAACACCATATATTTT.

This clone was seen more than once but under ten times. The J gene is TRBJ2-5, the V gene TRBV5-4; TRBD2 matches at 12 bases. Germline CDR1 is SGHNT and CDR2 is YYREEE (reference sequence). This CDR3 has 17 amino acids. V dropped 4 bases and J dropped 1; count of bases not matched to a gene: 8. The CDR3 is CASSGYSSGRAQETQYF. CDR3 nucleotides: TGTGCCAGCAGCGGTTACTCTAGCGGGAGGGCCCAAGAGACCCAGTACTTC. The full variable domain, completed using reference TRBV5-4 and TRBJ2-5, is ETGVTQSPTHLIKTRGQQVTLRCSSQSGHNTVSWYQQALGQGPQFIFQYYREEENGRGNFPPRFSGLQFPNYSSELNVNALELDDSALYLCASSGYSSGRAQETQYFGPGTRLLVL.

J is TRBJ1-1 and V is TRBV25-1; D gene unclear. V lost 0 bases to trimming and J lost 1 base, with 15 bases between them. This CDR3 comprises 17 residues. Looked up from germline, CDR1 is MGHDK and CDR2 is SYGVNS. CDR3 in DNA: TGTGCCAGCAGTGAATACTATCCAATGTCAGGGAACACTGAAGCTTTCTTT. This translates into CASSEYYPMSGNTEAFF.

This sequence joins TRBV29-1 and TRBJ1-1, with 7 bases aligning to TRBD1. V shed 6 bases and J 5 bases; nucleotides not matched to a gene: 9. Germline lookup yields CDR1 SQVTM and CDR2 ANQGSEA. This CDR3 has 13 amino acids. For the CDR3, the DNA is TGCAGCGTGGTGACAGGGACGGGGACTGAAGCTTTCTTT. Translating it yields CSVVTGTGTEAFF.

The rearrangement joins TRBV2 to TRBJ1-1; D unresolved. Germline CDR1 reads SNHLY; CDR2 reads FYNNEI. V lost 10 bases, J lost 4 bases, and 19 bases lay in between. The CDR3 spans 14 residues. The CDR3 protein is CATTTAAPTTEAFF. The CDR3 DNA sequence: TGTGCCACCACCACCGCAGCGCCCACCACTGAAGCTTTCTTT.

This rearrangement joins TRBV2 to TRBJ2-1; D is unresolved. Between the trimmed V and J ends, which lost 8 bases and 0 bases, there was a span of 8 bases. CDR3 size: 13 residues. Germline CDR1 SNHLY, CDR2 FYNNEI. CDR3 bases: TGTGCCAGCGGGCAGACCTCCTACAATGAGCAGTTCTTC. Its translation: CASGQTSYNEQFF.

As to this clone: One end of the junction does not line up with germline, which may come from a read error. The rearrangement uses TRBV7-2 and TRBJ2-7; no reliable D call. This CDR3 comprises 14 residues. Germline assignment: CDR1 SGHTA and CDR2 FQGNSA. Here the CDR3 DNA reads TGTGCCAGCAGCTTAGATTGGTCCTCCTACGAGCGGTACTTC. This sequence encodes CASSLDWSSYERYF.

V is TRBV28 and J is TRBJ2-3; TRBD2 matches 8 bases. This CDR3 contains 15 residues. Unmatched junction bases numbered 11, after V lost 8 bases and J lost 4 bases. Germline V lookup: CDR1 MDHEN, CDR2 SYDVKM. CDR3 DNA: TGTGCCAGCCGTCCTTCCGGGAGGGAGGCAGATACGCAGTATTTT. This encodes CASRPSGREADTQYF.

This clone was observed once. CDR3 loop: CASSQDFLRGQPQHF. The CDR3 coding sequence is TGCGCCAGCAGCCAAGATTTCCTCCGGGGTCAGCCCCAGCATTTT. This chain links TRBV4-1 with TRBJ1-5; D is ambiguous. Germline CDR1 is MGHRA and CDR2 is YSYEKL. This CDR3 is built from 15 residues. V lost 0 bases and J 6 bases, leaving 12 bases between the germline ends.

This clone was counted once. This chain connects TRBV29-1 to TRBJ2-7; 8 nucleotides line up with TRBD2. The CDR3 extends over 13 amino acids. CDR1 and CDR2 from the germline V gene are SQVTM and ANQGSEA. Unmatched junction bases numbered 2, after V lost 4 bases and J lost 0 bases. CDR3 bases: TGCAGCGTTGTGGGGACTAGCTCCTACGAGCAGTACTTC. Its translation: CSVVGTSSYEQYF.

The rearrangement joins TRBV27 to TRBJ2-1; TRBD2 agrees at 7 bases. This CDR3 spans 16 amino acids. The trim removed 0 bases at V and 4 bases at J, leaving 6 bases unmatched. Germline V gene lookup returns CDR1 MNHEY and CDR2 SMNVEV (reference sequence). The CDR3 DNA reads TGTGCCAGCAGTTTATCGACGGGAGGCCGATACAATGAGCAGTTCTTC. Translation gives CASSLSTGGRYNEQFF.

The chain employs TRBV28 and TRBJ2-6, with TRBD2 as a possible D gene (5 bases). CDR1 and CDR2 from the germline V gene are MDHEN and SYDVKM. V was trimmed by 3 bases and J by 0 bases, leaving 9 bases between them. This CDR3 has 16 amino acids. The CDR3 DNA reads TGTGCCAGCAGTTTGGAGGAATTCTCTGGGGCCAACGTCCTGACTTTC. Translated, it gives CASSLEEFSGANVLTF. The variable domain in full, with the rest retrieved from reference TRBV28 and TRBJ2-6, is DVKVTQSSRYLVKRTGEKVFLECVQDMDHENMFWYRQDPGLGLRLIYFSYDVKMKEKGDIPEGYSVSREKKERFSLILESASTNQTSMYLCASSLEEFSGANVLTFGAGSRLTVL.

This clone has a count of ten or more. The rearrangement uses TRBV6-5 and TRBJ2-1, with 13 positions matching TRBD2. Per germline, CDR1 MNHEY and CDR2 SVGAGI. V dropped 5 bases and J dropped 9; count of bases not matched to a gene: 7. The CDR3 is 15 amino acids. The CDR3 DNA sequence: TGTGCCAGCAGTCCAGGACTAGCGGGAGTGAGTGAGCAGTTCTTC. Translating it yields CASSPGLAGVSEQFF.

The genes are TRBV4-2 and TRBJ2-1; weak D call: TRBD2 (6 bases). The CDR3 covers 15 residues. In germline, CDR1 is LGHNA, CDR2 YNFKEQ. The V end lost 4 bases, the J end lost 8 bases, and 18 bases lay between the germline ends. The CDR3 nucleotides are TGTGCCAGCAGCCCCCAGCCGGGAGCCAAGGATGAGCAGTTCTTC. The encoded protein is CASSPQPGAKDEQFF.

This clone was seen more than once but under ten times. The chain recombines TRBV6-5 with TRBJ1-1; D gene uncertain. Germline loops: CDR1 MNHEY, CDR2 SVGAGI. The CDR3 runs 12 residues. The V end lost 5 bases, the J end lost 4 bases, and 8 bases lay between the germline ends. The DNA of the CDR3 is TGTGCCAGCAGTGAGAGGAGCACTGAAGCTTTCTTT. Amino acid sequence: CASSERSTEAFF.

This chain uses TRBV10-3 with TRBJ2-3; tentatively, D is TRBD1 (5 bases). The V gene's germline CDR1 is ENHRY and CDR2 SYGVKD. This CDR3 is built from 14 residues. Trimming took 5 bases from V and 0 from J, leaving 9 bases between them. CDR3 sequence (DNA): TGTGCCATCAGTTCGACAGCTAGCACAGATACGCAGTATTTT. It specifies CAISSTASTDTQYF.

The rearrangement joins TRBV27 to TRBJ2-7, with 11 bases lining up with TRBD2. This CDR3 spans 14 amino acids. The J segment lost 5 bases and the V segment lost 4 bases, leaving 4 bases of the junction unmatched. CDR1 and CDR2 from the germline V gene are MNHEY and SMNVEV (reference sequence). CDR3 residues: CASSSLAGGDEQYF. Here the CDR3 DNA reads TGTGCCAGCAGTTCGCTAGCGGGAGGTGACGAGCAGTACTTC.

This chain links TRBV7-2 with TRBJ2-7, with 11 bases matching TRBD2. V was pared by 4 bases and J by 5 bases, with 7 bases of the junction left unmatched. CDR1 and CDR2 (germline): SGHTA, FQGNSA. The length of the CDR3 is 15 residues. In DNA, the CDR3 is TGTGCCAGCAGCTACGCTAGCGGGAGGTTCAACGAGCAGTACTTC. Amino acids: CASSYASGRFNEQYF.

This chain joins TRBV9 and TRBJ2-5; possibly TRBD1 for D (6 bases). CDR3 length equals 16 residues. Deletions cut 3 bases from V and 2 bases from J, with 17 bases between. CDR1 is SGDLS and CDR2 is YYNGEE in the germline V gene. The DNA for the CDR3 is TGTGCCAGCAGCGCCAACAGGTGGGGGACACAAGAGACCCAGTACTTC. Its translation: CASSANRWGTQETQYF.